This T cell receptor (beta chain) was sequenced in a study of T cells in Graves' hyperthyroidism and ophthalmopathy. Across the whole study: Initial diagnosis, before any treatment, was when peripheral blood was collected. Study-wide results and caveats: Prediction of ophthalmopathy progression came a median approximately 7 months pre-onset.

Between the trimmed V and J ends, which lost 6 bases and 1 base, there was a span of 10 bases. This CDR3 is 14 amino acids long. Germline V gene sequence: CDR1 MDHEN, CDR2 SYDVKM. The hyperthyroidism was newly diagnosed and had lasted under 2 months; the patients were aged 18 to 65. Used for diagnoses were clinical symptoms, serum thyroxine and TRAb, thyroid ultrasound and orbital computed tomography. This clonotype was counted ten times or more. Its antigen remains unidentified. There were TCR beta CDR3 regions amplified from RNA transcripts. Initially, a first-round RT-PCR of the TCR CDR3 employed the HTBI primer set. A single record per CDR3 protein comes from TCRdb applying MiXCR to the multiplex PCR reads. The profile shows fewer than 450,000 distinct CDR3 sequences, about a sixth of them singletons.

The source material was blood. The rearrangement links TRBV28 to TRBJ1-5; TRBD1 might be the D (6 bases). The source is a woman in her 30s with Graves' hyperthyroidism that later progressed to Graves' ophthalmopathy. The DNA for the CDR3 is TGTGCCAGCAGAAGGGGGTTGAGCAATCAGCCCCAGCATTTT. The encoded protein is CASRRGLSNQPQHF.